Listed below are T cell receptor beta chains from one sample, sequenced in a study of T cell responses to AZD1222 COVID-19 vaccine. The data were produced by immunoSEQ multiplex PCR, yet TCRdb's version contains in-frame clones alone and is incomplete. The table has around 140,000 clones, approximately 87% seen once. The specimen was peripheral blood, collected 28 days after the second AZD1222 dose. These receptors were collected from an adult who received the AZD1222 COVID-19 vaccine. The CDR3 runs from the conserved cysteine through the conserved F or W.

J gene | V gene | CDR3 protein
TRBJ1-1 | TRBV30 | CAWSFSGGEAFF
TRBJ1-6 | TRBV10-2 | CASSDYQSPLHF
TRBJ1-3 | TRBV6-2/TRBV6-3 | CASSADRATGNTIYF
TRBJ2-7 | TRBV7-9 | CASSLNAYEQYF
TRBJ1-4 | TRBV11-2 | CASSLGAPGGLEKLFF
TRBJ1-1 | TRBV27 | CASRFTGIGTEAFF
TRBJ1-3 | TRBV5-1 | CASSLVGVVSTADSGNTIYF
TRBJ2-2 | TRBV28 | CASTLAGALDTGELFF
TRBJ1-5 | TRBV5-5 | CASSRTPGGNQPQHF
TRBJ1-2 | TRBV6-6 | CASTPGLVGYTF
TRBJ2-7 | TRBV10-1 | CASSDTGGLTYEQYF
TRBJ2-7 | TRBV6-2/TRBV6-3 | CASSERLAASYEQYF
TRBJ1-2 | TRBV10-3 | CAISETHSRDGYTF
TRBJ1-5 | TRBV7-9 | CASSLSGGFNQPQHF
TRBJ1-3 | TRBV10-3 | CAISDSGSGGNTIYF
TRBJ2-4 | TRBV6-1 | CASSESQGVVQYF
TRBJ2-1 | TRBV7-2 | CASSLAYGVDEQFF
TRBJ2-5 | TRBV2 | CASSEATRETQYF
TRBJ2-5 | TRBV11-2 | CASSLAASGAPETQYF
TRBJ1-1 | TRBV10-2 | CASTASNPNTEAFF
TRBJ1-1 | TRBV10-2 | CASSYDTEAFF
TRBJ2-1 | TRBV3-1/TRBV3-2 | CASSRRTSGAGEQFF
TRBJ1-4 | TRBV6-6 | CASSLGQGLEKLFF
TRBJ2-1 | TRBV28 | CASSESLGEQFF
TRBJ1-1 | TRBV2 | CASTASTNTEAFF
TRBJ1-1 | TRBV24-1 | CATSDSQGMNTEAFF
TRBJ1-6 | TRBV5-6 | CASSFQGQNNSPLHF
TRBJ1-1 | TRBV9 | CASSPTGLLNTEAFF
TRBJ1-4 | TRBV5-1 | CASSLGQGGKGEKLFF
TRBJ1-1 | TRBV10-3 | CAISEPSGQMNTEAFF
TRBJ1-5 | TRBV24-1 | CATLFGNQPQHF
TRBJ2-7 | TRBV10-3 | CAIKAVDNEQYF
TRBJ2-7 | TRBV5-6 | CASSSGTGLYEQYF
TRBJ1-2 | TRBV18 | CASSPSPLGTYFDGYTF
TRBJ2-1 | TRBV6-5 | CASSLKRGNNEQFF
TRBJ1-3 | TRBV6-5 | CASSYLPGDSGNTIYF
TRBJ2-1 | TRBV6-5 | CATTRLAGSYNEQFF
TRBJ1-2 | TRBV5-4 | CASSLEGQGRGYTF
TRBJ1-5 | TRBV28 | CASKFRGLRQPQHF
TRBJ2-1 | TRBV5-1 | CASSRGLPPEQFF
TRBJ1-2 | TRBV2 | CASSDLRHGQASYGYTF
TRBJ2-2 | TRBV2 | CASSGLVPNTGELFF
TRBJ1-1 | TRBV29-1 | CSVGQGNTEAFF
TRBJ2-7 | TRBV20-1 | CSASQEYEQYF
TRBJ1-4 | TRBV28 | CASSSRELNEKLFF
TRBJ2-1 | TRBV5-1 | CASSLSTQTSGSVSSYNEQFF
TRBJ2-2 | TRBV6-6 | CASSFGNTGELFF
TRBJ2-5 | TRBV10-2 | CASQGGLARETQYF
TRBJ1-5 | TRBV4-3 | CASSQDGQGGQPQHF
TRBJ2-1 | TRBV30 | CAWSYLNEQFF
TRBJ1-5 | TRBV19 | CASSTRQGNQPQHF
TRBJ1-5 | TRBV3-1/TRBV3-2 | CASSQATTGQPQHF
TRBJ2-5 | TRBV6-2/TRBV6-3 | CASSYVLGASGSFQETQYF